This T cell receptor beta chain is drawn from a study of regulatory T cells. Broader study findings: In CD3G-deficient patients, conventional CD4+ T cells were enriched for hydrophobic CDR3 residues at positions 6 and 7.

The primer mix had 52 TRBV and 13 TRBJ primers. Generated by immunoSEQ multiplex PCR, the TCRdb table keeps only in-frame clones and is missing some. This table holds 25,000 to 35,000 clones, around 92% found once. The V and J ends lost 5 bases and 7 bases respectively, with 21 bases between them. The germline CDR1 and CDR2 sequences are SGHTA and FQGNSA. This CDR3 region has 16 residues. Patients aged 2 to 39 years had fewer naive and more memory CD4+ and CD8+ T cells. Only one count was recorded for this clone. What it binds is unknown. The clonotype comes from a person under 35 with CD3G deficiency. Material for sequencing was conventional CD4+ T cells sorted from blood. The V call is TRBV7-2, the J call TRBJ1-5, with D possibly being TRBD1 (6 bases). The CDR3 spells CASSLGTRGGGQPQHF. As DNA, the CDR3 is TGTGCCAGCAGCCTTGGCACAAGGGGGGGCGGCCAGCCCCAGCATTTT.